This T cell receptor (beta chain) is from a study of CD8 T cells in ankylosing spondylitis. This CDR3 region has 17 residues. V dropped 0 bases and J dropped 7 bases, with 19 bases sitting between them. Germline V CDR1 and CDR2: SGHNT, YYREEE (reference sequence). A quantitative 5'-RACE method, one with molecular barcodes, was used to make TCR beta libraries. In TCRdb, the 5' RACE reads were re-called with MiXCR into one record per CDR3 protein. Of around 130,000 distinct CDR3 sequences in the sample, about 6.4% were seen once. Findings and limits, study-wide: Previous work reported some of these motif variants in the synovial fluid and blood of reactive arthritis. Seemingly distinctive of ankylosing spondylitis blood was a TCR beta motif formed by eight highly homologous variants. Significant enrichment of disease-linked clones was reportedly seen in matched ankylosing spondylitis synovial fluid.

Details on this clonotype: The antigen is undetermined.

The receptor was isolated from a male donor with ankylosing spondylitis or in good health (not recorded which). The V and J genes are TRBV5-4 and TRBJ2-2; either TRBD1 or TRBD2 may fit D (6 bases each). Sequencing used blood, either unsorted or a sorted T cell fraction (not recorded which). Written as DNA, the CDR3 is TGTGCCAGCAGCTTGGGTGGGGGGCCCCCGACGATCGGGGAGCTGTTTTTT. It yields the protein CASSLGGGPPTIGELFF.